This T cell receptor beta chain stems from a study of OX40 agonist ivuxolimab in advanced cancers. Here immunoSEQ multiplex PCR was the method, and the copy in TCRdb shows in-frame clones only, minus some. The sample lists about 48,000 clones; around 91% were seen once. With V trimmed by 6 bases and J by 0 bases, 4 bases remained unmatched. The CDR3 has 15 residues. Germline V gives CDR1 SNHLY, CDR2 FYNNEI. The sample in question was CD4+ or CD8+ T cells sorted from blood, obtained in a trial of the OX40 agonist ivuxolimab. The receptor was isolated from an adult with an advanced solid tumor such as melanoma, head and neck, liver or kidney cancer. The J gene is TRBJ2-7, the V gene TRBV2, with 11 bases fitting TRBD1. CDR3 protein: CASSIGQGASYEQYF. DNA for the CDR3: TGTGCCAGCAGCATCGGACAGGGGGCCTCCTACGAGCAGTACTTC.